The 32 T cell receptor beta chains below come from one sample, sequenced in a study of monozygotic twins with inflammatory bowel disease. TCRdb reprocessed the 5' RACE reads, keeping one entry per CDR3 protein, no DNA. In all, the sample yields some 440,000 distinct CDR3 sequences. Sequenced material: blood. The receptor source for this set is a human donor with ulcerative colitis or Crohn's disease, or a healthy co-twin of an affected twin (not recorded which).

The gene calls are TRBV4-2 and TRBJ2-3; TCRdb gives TRBD1 as the D gene, but with no DNA this cannot be confirmed. The CDR3 has 15 residues. Germline loops: CDR1 LGHNA, CDR2 YNFKEQ. The CDR3 is CASSPPLTGPDMQYF.

The V gene is TRBV11-2, the J gene TRBJ2-2; there is no DNA to check the TCRdb D call of TRBD2. CDR1 and CDR2 (germline): SGHAT, FQNNGV. This CDR3 spans 16 amino acids. Here the CDR3 reads CASSLQPGLLTGELFF.

The V call is TRBV5-1, the J call TRBJ2-6. The germline CDR1 and CDR2 sequences are SGHRS and YFSETQ. CDR3 length: 15 amino acids. CDR3 amino acids: CASSLGGSGANVLTF.

The chain carries TRBV4-3 and TRBJ1-6. The CDR3 has 16 residues. Germline lookup yields CDR1 LGHNA and CDR2 YSLEER. The CDR3 sequence is CASSQEQSSYNSPLHF.

The chain carries TRBV7-2 and TRBJ2-3; TCRdb picks TRBD1, but there is no DNA to check that call. The CDR3 contains 13 residues. Germline values: CDR1 SGHTA, CDR2 FQGNSA. The CDR3 protein is CASSNDGTGTQYF. The entire variable domain, with the rest obtained from reference TRBV7-2 and TRBJ2-3, is as follows: GAGVSQSPSNKVTEKGKDVELRCDPISGHTALYWYRQSLGQGLEFLIYFQGNSAPDKSGLPSDRFSAERTGGSVSTLTIQRTQQEDSAVYLCASSNDGTGTQYFGPGTRLTVL.

J is TRBJ2-5 and V is TRBV7-6. The germline V gene encodes CDR1 SGHVS and CDR2 FNYEAQ. The CDR3 has 12 amino acids. The CDR3 is CASSPTVKTQYF. The full variable domain, its missing parts supplied by reference TRBV7-6 and TRBJ2-5, is GAGVSQSPRYKVTKRGQDVALRCDPISGHVSLYWYRQALGQGPEFLTYFNYEAQQDKSGLPNDRFSAERPEGSISTLTIQRTEQRDSAMYRCASSPTVKTQYFGPGTRLLVL.

V and J are TRBV27 and TRBJ2-3. CDR1 MNHEY and CDR2 SMNVEV come from the germline V gene (reference sequence). The CDR3 totals 13 residues. The CDR3 sequence is CASSLLEGDTQYF.

The V call is TRBV5-4, the J call TRBJ2-2; TCRdb indicates TRBD1, and absent DNA this call remains unverified. Germline V gene lookup returns CDR1 SGHNT and CDR2 YYREEE (reference sequence). This CDR3 is 20 amino acids long. This chain's CDR3 is CASSLEDGQGTHMDTGELFF. The full variable domain, its missing parts supplied by reference TRBV5-4 and TRBJ2-2, is ETGVTQSPTHLIKTRGQQVTLRCSSQSGHNTVSWYQQALGQGPQFIFQYYREEENGRGNFPPRFSGLQFPNYSSELNVNALELDDSALYLCASSLEDGQGTHMDTGELFFGEGSRLTVL.

The chain couples TRBV20-1 to TRBJ1-5; the TCRdb call, TRBD1, lacks DNA for checking. CDR1 and CDR2 (germline): DFQATT, SNEGSKA (reference sequence). There are 13 residues in the CDR3. The CDR3 loop reads CSARGHRDQPQHF.

The chain couples TRBV6-5 to TRBJ2-1; TCRdb's D gene call, TRBD1, goes unchecked for lack of DNA. The CDR3 is 13 residues long. Per the germline V gene, CDR1 is MNHEY and CDR2 is SVGAGI. This chain's CDR3 is CASSEGEYNEQFF.

This chain joins TRBV7-8 and TRBJ2-3; without DNA, the TCRdb call of TRBD1 cannot be checked. This CDR3 spans 15 amino acids. Germline values: CDR1 SGHVS, CDR2 FQNEAQ. The CDR3 loop reads CASSLVAGGRDTQYF.

The chain links TRBV2 to TRBJ1-1. CDR1 and CDR2 from the germline V gene are SNHLY and FYNNEI. This CDR3 is 12 amino acids long. This CDR3 is CASSVEDTEAFF.

This chain links TRBV20-1 with TRBJ2-4; TCRdb proposes TRBD2, but this gene call is untestable without DNA. Germline values: CDR1 DFQATT, CDR2 SNEGSKA (reference sequence). The CDR3 consists of 16 residues. The CDR3 spells CSARDGTSGGGNIQYF.

The CDR3 reads CASRRTAMSSYEQYF. The V gene is TRBV6-2 or TRBV6-3, the J gene TRBJ2-7. Germline CDR1 and CDR2: MNHEY and SVGEGT. This CDR3 is built from 15 residues.

The V and J genes are TRBV3-1 and TRBJ2-2; checking the TCRdb D call of TRBD1 is not possible without DNA. The CDR3 has 17 amino acids. Per the germline V gene, CDR1 is LGHDT and CDR2 is YNNKEL (reference sequence). The CDR3 sequence: CASSQGQQGVDTGELFF.

The chain couples TRBV7-9 to TRBJ1-2; TCRdb selects TRBD1, and the lack of DNA leaves this call unchecked. CDR3 length equals 17 residues. The V gene's germline CDR1 is SEHNR and CDR2 FQNEAQ (reference sequence). Here the CDR3 reads CASSRVAGTGAFTGYTF.

The gene calls are TRBV12-3 or TRBV12-4 and TRBJ2-2; TCRdb gives TRBD1 as the D gene, but with no DNA this cannot be confirmed. CDR3 length equals 17 residues. CDR3 sequence: CASSLRSGAGNTGELFF.

The genes are TRBV7-3 and TRBJ2-7; TCRdb returns TRBD2, unconfirmable since there is no DNA. Germline V gene sequence: CDR1 SGHTA, CDR2 FQGTGA. The CDR3 is made up of 13 amino acids. CDR3 sequence reads: CASSFFEGAEQYF.

The V call is TRBV25-1, the J call TRBJ1-1. Germline values: CDR1 MGHDK, CDR2 SYGVNS. The CDR3 runs 14 residues. The CDR3 is CASSEWAENTEAFF.

The chain employs TRBV5-1 and TRBJ1-1; the TRBD1 assignment by TCRdb is unverifiable without DNA. The CDR3 consists of 15 residues. Germline CDR1 reads SGHRS; CDR2 reads YFSETQ. CDR3 in amino acids: CASSYTGNMGTEAFF.

V and J are TRBV5-4 and TRBJ2-7; TCRdb selects TRBD1, and the lack of DNA leaves this call unchecked. Germline CDR1 reads SGHNT; CDR2 reads YYREEE (reference sequence). The CDR3 consists of 15 residues. The CDR3 loop is CASSPGTGVFDEQYF.

The rearrangement links TRBV12-3 or TRBV12-4 to TRBJ2-3; TCRdb lists TRBD1, though no DNA is available to test this call. This CDR3 comprises 13 residues. The CDR3 protein is CASNPRRTDTQYF.

The chain links TRBV12-3 or TRBV12-4 to TRBJ1-4; TCRdb's D call, TRBD1, is unchecked because there is no DNA. The CDR3 loop spans 15 amino acids. The CDR3: CASSSSGGFNEKLFF.

V and J are TRBV19 and TRBJ1-2; TCRdb selects TRBD1, and the lack of DNA leaves this call unchecked. Germline values: CDR1 LNHDA, CDR2 SQIVND (reference sequence). The CDR3 covers 13 residues. CDR3: CASSKDRRYGYTF.

The rearrangement uses TRBV2 and TRBJ1-1. Germline lookup yields CDR1 SNHLY and CDR2 FYNNEI. CDR3 length: 12 amino acids. CDR3 protein: CASNQDSPQAFF.

The chain uses TRBV7-2 and TRBJ2-5; TCRdb indicates TRBD2, and absent DNA this call remains unverified. Germline V lookup: CDR1 SGHTA, CDR2 FQGNSA. The CDR3 loop spans 15 amino acids. The CDR3 spells CASSLGQLGGETQYF.

The V gene is TRBV5-5, the J gene TRBJ2-2. CDR3 length: 13 amino acids. Germline assignment: CDR1 SGHKS and CDR2 YYEKEE (reference sequence). CDR3 residues: CASSQTFTGELFF.

CDR3 loop: CASSPAMLEVTYNEQFF. V and J are TRBV5-1 and TRBJ2-1. Germline V gene sequence: CDR1 SGHRS, CDR2 YFSETQ. The CDR3 totals 17 residues. Combining the CDR3 with reference TRBV5-1 and TRBJ2-1 gives the whole variable domain KAGVTQTPRYLIKTRGQQVTLSCSPISGHRSVSWYQQTPGQGLQFLFEYFSETQRNKGNFPGRFSGRQFSNSRSEMNVSTLELGDSALYLCASSPAMLEVTYNEQFFGPGTRLTVL.

CDR3 amino acids: CSARDKTRGSYNEQFF. This chain links TRBV20-1 with TRBJ2-1. The CDR3 loop spans 16 amino acids. Germline CDR1 is DFQATT and CDR2 is SNEGSKA (reference sequence).

The chain has TRBV5-1 and TRBJ1-2; with no DNA, the TCRdb D assignment of TRBD1 cannot be verified. The germline V gene has CDR1 SGHRS and CDR2 YFSETQ. The CDR3 totals 16 residues. CDR3 residues: CASSLAPGSQNNGYTF.

The CDR3 sequence: CASRGGPLQPQHF. The gene calls are TRBV2 and TRBJ1-5. Germline loops: CDR1 SNHLY, CDR2 FYNNEI. The CDR3 consists of 13 residues.

The chain carries TRBV7-2 and TRBJ2-1. Germline V gives CDR1 SGHTA, CDR2 FQGNSA. CDR3 size: 13 residues. CDR3 protein: CASSLDKRAEQFF.